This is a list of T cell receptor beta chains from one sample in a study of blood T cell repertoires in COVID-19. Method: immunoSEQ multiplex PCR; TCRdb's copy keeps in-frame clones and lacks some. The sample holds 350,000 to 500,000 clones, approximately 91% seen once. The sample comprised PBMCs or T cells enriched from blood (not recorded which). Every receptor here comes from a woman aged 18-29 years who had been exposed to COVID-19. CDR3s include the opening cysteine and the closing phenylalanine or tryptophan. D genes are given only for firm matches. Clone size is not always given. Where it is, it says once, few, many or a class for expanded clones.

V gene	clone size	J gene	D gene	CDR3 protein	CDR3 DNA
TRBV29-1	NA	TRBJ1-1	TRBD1	CSVGQGLAEAFF	TGCAGCGTAGGACAGGGTCTTGCTGAAGCTTTCTTT
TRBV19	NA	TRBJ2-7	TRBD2	CASRIGLAVAYEQYF	TGTGCCAGTCGCATCGGACTAGCGGTGGCCTACGAGCAGTACTTC
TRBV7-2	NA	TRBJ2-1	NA	CASSLFRGPYNEQFF	TGTGCCAGCAGCTTATTCAGGGGCCCTTACAATGAGCAGTTCTTC
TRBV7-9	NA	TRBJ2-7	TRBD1	CASSLFQGQGPYEQYF	TGTGCCAGCAGCTTATTTCAGGGACAGGGCCCCTACGAGCAGTACTTC
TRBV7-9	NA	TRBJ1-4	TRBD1	CASSVPGTGGEKLFF	TGTGCCAGCAGCGTTCCCGGGACAGGGGGGGAAAAACTGTTTTTT
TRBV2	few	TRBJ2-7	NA	CASSEREGVHEQYF	TGTGCCAGCAGTGAAAGGGAAGGGGTCCACGAGCAGTACTTC
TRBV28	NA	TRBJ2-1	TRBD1	CASSLYAAGGNNEQFF	TGTGCCAGCAGTTTATACGCGGCAGGGGGTAACAATGAGCAGTTCTTC
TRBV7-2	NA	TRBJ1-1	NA	CASRPGLSNTEAFF	TGTGCCAGCAGACCCGGACTCAGCAACACTGAAGCTTTCTTT
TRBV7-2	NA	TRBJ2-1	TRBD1	CASSFLGQGNEQFF	TGTGCCAGCAGCTTTCTCGGACAGGGGAATGAGCAGTTCTTC
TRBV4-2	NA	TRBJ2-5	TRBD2	CASSQSTSGSAETQYF	TGTGCCAGCAGCCAAAGTACTAGCGGGAGTGCAGAGACCCAGTACTTC
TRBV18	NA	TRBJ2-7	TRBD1	CASSPREDRGREQYF	TGTGCCAGCTCACCAAGAGAGGACAGGGGCCGCGAGCAGTACTTC
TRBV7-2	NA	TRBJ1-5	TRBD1	CASSPQGTGGHQPQHF	TGTGCCAGCAGCCCCCAGGGGACAGGGGGCCATCAGCCCCAGCATTTT
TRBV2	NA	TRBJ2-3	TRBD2	CASSEYSGRGGTQYF	TGTGCCAGCAGTGAATATTCTGGCCGCGGGGGTACGCAGTATTTT
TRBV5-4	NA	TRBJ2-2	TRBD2	CASSSGLAGGQTGELFF	TGTGCCAGCAGCTCGGGACTAGCGGGGGGGCAAACCGGGGAGCTGTTTTTT
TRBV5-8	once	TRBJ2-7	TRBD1	CASSSRDRGSEQYF	TGTGCCAGCAGCTCCCGGGACAGGGGAAGCGAGCAGTACTTC
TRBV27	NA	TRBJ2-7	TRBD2	CASSPFPPSGSYEQYF	TGTGCCAGCAGTCCCTTCCCACCTAGCGGGAGTTACGAGCAGTACTTC
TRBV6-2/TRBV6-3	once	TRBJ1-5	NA	CASSYGRDSNQPQHF	TGTGCCAGCAGTTACGGACGGGATAGCAATCAGCCCCAGCATTTT
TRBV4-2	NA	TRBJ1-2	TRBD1	CASSLGQADYGYTF	TGTGCCAGCAGCCTAGGACAGGCTGACTATGGCTACACCTTC
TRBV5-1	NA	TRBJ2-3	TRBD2	CASSYSGRGSDTQYF	TGCGCCAGCAGCTATAGCGGGAGAGGGTCAGATACGCAGTATTTT
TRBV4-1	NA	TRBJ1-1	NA	CASSQDRGTEAFF	TGCGCCAGCAGCCAAGACAGAGGGACTGAAGCTTTCTTT
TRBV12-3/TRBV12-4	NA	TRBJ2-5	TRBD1	CASSGTGRETQYF	TGTGCCAGCAGTGGGACAGGCAGGGAGACCCAGTACTTC
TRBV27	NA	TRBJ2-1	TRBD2	CASSLDPGGRSYNEQFF	TGTGCCAGCAGTTTAGATCCAGGCGGGAGGTCCTACAATGAGCAGTTCTTC
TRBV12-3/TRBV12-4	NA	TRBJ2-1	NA	CASRAGGHNEQFF	TGTGCCAGCAGGGCCGGGGGGCACAATGAGCAGTTCTTC
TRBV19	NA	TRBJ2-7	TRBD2	CASRTSGTPPYEQYF	TGTGCCAGTCGGACTAGCGGGACTCCCCCTTACGAGCAGTACTTC
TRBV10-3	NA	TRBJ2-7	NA	CAREGQGLYEQYF	TGTGCCAGAGAGGGGCAGGGGCTATACGAGCAGTACTTC
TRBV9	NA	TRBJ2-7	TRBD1	CASSPRTGGNYEQYF	TGTGCCAGCAGCCCCAGGACAGGGGGTAACTACGAGCAGTACTTC
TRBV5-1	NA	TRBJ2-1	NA	CASTQDSTYNEQFF	TGCGCCAGCACTCAGGACAGCACCTACAATGAGCAGTTCTTC
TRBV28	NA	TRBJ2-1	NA	CASRLTSVKPEQFF	TGTGCCAGCAGGCTAACTAGTGTTAAACCCGAGCAGTTCTTC
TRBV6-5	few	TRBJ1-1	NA	CASSTGGMNTEAFF	TGTGCCAGCAGTACGGGGGGGATGAACACTGAAGCTTTCTTT
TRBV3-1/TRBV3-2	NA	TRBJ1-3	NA	CASSQDHGLDTIYF	TGTGCCAGCAGCCAAGATCACGGTTTAGACACCATATATTTT
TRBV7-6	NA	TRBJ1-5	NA	CASSWRTDSNQPQHF	TGTGCCAGCAGCTGGAGGACAGATAGCAATCAGCCCCAGCATTTT
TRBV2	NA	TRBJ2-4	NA	CAKGEAKNIQYF	TGTGCCAAGGGAGAAGCCAAAAACATTCAGTACTTC
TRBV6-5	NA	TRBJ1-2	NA	CASTDQQDNYGYTF	TGTGCCAGCACCGACCAACAGGATAACTATGGCTACACCTTC
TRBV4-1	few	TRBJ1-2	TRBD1	CASSHPGTDLYGYTF	TGCGCCAGCAGCCACCCCGGGACAGATCTCTATGGCTACACCTTC
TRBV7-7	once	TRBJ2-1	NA	CASSLGWGDEQFF	TGTGCTAGCAGCTTAGGCTGGGGCGATGAGCAGTTCTTC
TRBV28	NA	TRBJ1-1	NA	CASSRSNTEAFF	TGTGCCAGCAGCCGGAGTAACACTGAAGCTTTCTTT
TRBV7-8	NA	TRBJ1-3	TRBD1	CASSTLTGSSGNTIYF	TGTGCCAGCAGCACCTTGACAGGGTCCTCTGGAAACACCATATATTTT
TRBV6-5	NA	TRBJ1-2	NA	CASSSRHPSAYGYTF	TGTGCCAGCAGTTCCCGACACCCCTCTGCCTATGGCTACACCTTC
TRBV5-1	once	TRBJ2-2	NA	CARLQGGTGELFF	TGCGCCAGACTGCAGGGGGGAACCGGGGAGCTGTTTTTT